This TCR beta chain was sequenced in a study of response to subunit inactivated influenza vaccine. TCRdb passed the RT-PCR reads through MiXCR, listing each CDR3 protein once. The sample carries over 750,000 distinct CDR3 sequences, about 20% recorded once. From germline, CDR1 is SGHRS and CDR2 YFSETQ. After removal of 4 bases from V and 7 bases from J, the junction contained 9 bases not matched to a gene. The CDR3 spans 15 residues. The source is a man aged 45-65 years who received an inactivated influenza vaccine. V and J are TRBV5-1 and TRBJ2-1; 9 bases are a match to TRBD1. The material sequenced was PBMCs from blood, taken around 5 days after vaccination. In DNA, the CDR3 is TGCGCCAGCAGCCTAGGGACAGGGTTGTCGAATGAGCAGTTCTTC. Translating it yields CASSLGTGLSNEQFF.